The 21 T cell receptor beta chains in this list originate from one sample, sequenced in a study of response to subunit inactivated influenza vaccine. TCRdb re-called the RT-PCR reads through MiXCR, storing one row per CDR3 protein. The table includes around 470,000 distinct CDR3 sequences, 6% to 9% detected once. The input for sequencing was PBMCs from blood, taken around 25 months after vaccination. The receptors here all came from a man aged 45-69 years who received an inactivated influenza vaccine.

The chain links TRBV24-1 to TRBJ2-1; no clear D. V was trimmed by 3 bases and J by 5 bases, leaving 13 bases between them. CDR3 size: 15 residues. CDR1 is KGHDR and CDR2 is SFDVKD in the germline V gene. CDR3 DNA: TGTGCCACCAGTGATCCCATGTCGGTAAACAATGAGCAGTTCTTC. This translates into CATSDPMSVNNEQFF.

This clonotype was seen only a few times. This chain uses TRBV5-1 with TRBJ2-1; 11 nucleotides agree with TRBD2. V lost 5 bases to trimming and J lost 8 bases; unmatched junction nucleotides: 12. Germline CDR1 SGHRS, CDR2 YFSETQ. This CDR3 comprises 16 residues. In DNA form, the CDR3 reads TGCGCCAGCAGGCTTGTGACTAGCGGGGTTTACCATGAGCAGTTCTTC. It codes for CASRLVTSGVYHEQFF. Using reference TRBV5-1 and TRBJ2-1 for the parts outside the CDR3, the full variable domain is KAGVTQTPRYLIKTRGQQVTLSCSPISGHRSVSWYQQTPGQGLQFLFEYFSETQRNKGNFPGRFSGRQFSNSRSEMNVSTLELGDSALYLCASRLVTSGVYHEQFFGPGTRLTVL.

J is TRBJ2-7 and V is TRBV6-2 or TRBV6-3; D is possibly TRBD2 (5 bases). Germline loops: CDR1 MNHEY, CDR2 SVGEGT. This CDR3 contains 15 residues. Trimming removed 7 bases at V and 0 bases at J, with 16 bases between. As DNA, the CDR3 is TGTGCCAGCACCAGAGGAGGACGGAGCTCCTACGAGCAGTACTTC. It is translated as CASTRGGRSSYEQYF.

This clonotype came up a few times. The CDR3: CASSQGPVYEQYF. The CDR3 nucleotides are TGTGCCAGCAGCCAAGGCCCCGTCTACGAGCAGTACTTC. The rearrangement uses TRBV3-1 and TRBJ2-7; unclear D gene. Per germline, CDR1 LGHDT and CDR2 YNNKEL (reference sequence). The CDR3 has 13 amino acids. Deletions cut 1 base from V and 3 bases from J, with 7 bases between.

This clonotype has ten or more counts. The V call is TRBV3-1, the J call TRBJ2-5; TRBD2 aligns across 9 bases. The CDR3 length is 16 residues. The germline V gene encodes CDR1 LGHDT and CDR2 YNNKEL (reference sequence). V shed 3 bases and J 7 bases; nucleotides not matched to a gene: 12. For the CDR3, the DNA is TGTGCCAGCAGCCAGTCGGCGGGGGGGCTTCAGGCGACCCAGTACTTC. This encodes CASSQSAGGLQATQYF.

This clonotype was observed a handful of times. The gene calls are TRBV29-1 and TRBJ2-2; D is perhaps TRBD1 or TRBD2 (5 bases each). V dropped 7 bases and J dropped 7 bases, with 16 bases sitting between them. Germline assignment: CDR1 SQVTM and CDR2 ANQGSEA. The CDR3 totals 13 residues. The CDR3 coding sequence is TGCAGCGCCCTAAAAGGGGCGGGCGGGGAGCTGTTTTTT. This codes for CSALKGAGGELFF.

This clonotype was recorded a few times. This chain links TRBV11-2 with TRBJ1-6; unclear D gene. CDR3 length equals 14 residues. Germline CDR1 reads SGHAT; CDR2 reads FQNNGV. V lost 0 bases to trimming and J lost 11 bases, with 11 bases between them. CDR3 bases: TGTGCCAGCAGCTTAGAGGGTGGGATGACACCCCTCCACTTT. It codes for CASSLEGGMTPLHF.

This clonotype occurred many times. The CDR3 is CATSDGSTLQYF. The CDR3, as DNA: TGTGCCACCAGTGATGGGAGCACTCTACAGTACTTC. V usage is TRBV24-1 and J usage is TRBJ2-7; possible D gene TRBD2, 5 bases. Germline lookup yields CDR1 KGHDR and CDR2 SFDVKD. Trimming stripped 3 bases from V and 10 bases from J, with 12 bases between. This CDR3 contains 12 residues.

The chain recombines TRBV5-1 with TRBJ2-3, with D uncertain. Per germline, CDR1 SGHRS and CDR2 YFSETQ. Trimming cost V 0 bases and J 0 bases, with 5 bases left between them. The CDR3 is made up of 14 amino acids. This CDR3 is CASSLVESTDTQYF. DNA of the CDR3: TGCGCCAGCAGCTTGGTGGAAAGCACAGATACGCAGTATTTT.

The table lists this clonotype with a few counts. The V gene is TRBV7-2, the J gene TRBJ2-4, with 10 bases lining up with TRBD1. This CDR3 contains 12 residues. Trimming removed 5 bases from V and 12 bases from J; junction bases left unmatched: 4. Germline loops: CDR1 SGHTA, CDR2 FQGNSA. The CDR3: CASSPDRGGQYF. DNA of the CDR3: TGTGCCAGCAGCCCGGACAGGGGGGGTCAGTACTTC.

The rearrangement uses TRBV5-1 and TRBJ2-5, with 8 bases matching TRBD1. The V and J ends lost 4 bases and 7 bases, in that order; junction bases with no gene match: 18. Germline V gene sequence: CDR1 SGHRS, CDR2 YFSETQ. The CDR3 covers 17 residues. CDR3 residues: CASSRLDREILLGTQYF. CDR3 sequence (DNA): TGCGCCAGCAGCCGATTGGACAGGGAAATCCTGCTCGGGACCCAGTACTTC. Using reference TRBV5-1 and TRBJ2-5 for the parts outside the CDR3, the full variable domain is KAGVTQTPRYLIKTRGQQVTLSCSPISGHRSVSWYQQTPGQGLQFLFEYFSETQRNKGNFPGRFSGRQFSNSRSEMNVSTLELGDSALYLCASSRLDREILLGTQYFGPGTRLLVL.

This clonotype was counted at least ten times. The chain links TRBV29-1 to TRBJ2-2; D uncertain. This CDR3 has 14 residues. Germline V gene data show CDR1 as SQVTM and CDR2 as ANQGSEA. The V end lost 4 bases, the J end lost 3 bases, and 12 bases lay between the germline ends. CDR3 protein: CSVGTPGHTGELFF. CDR3 nucleotides: TGCAGCGTTGGGACCCCCGGTCACACCGGGGAGCTGTTTTTT.

This clonotype was seen many times. The chain's CDR3 is CSAASTGTGTTDTQYF. The CDR3 coding sequence is TGCAGTGCCGCAAGTACCGGGACAGGGACCACAGATACGCAGTATTTT. The chain carries TRBV20-1 and TRBJ2-3, with 9 bases lining up with TRBD1. The CDR3 is made up of 16 amino acids. Germline loops: CDR1 DFQATT, CDR2 SNEGSKA (reference sequence). V was pared by 6 bases and J by 2 bases, with 12 bases of the junction left unmatched.

This chain connects TRBV5-1 to TRBJ2-3; D is ambiguous. This CDR3 spans 12 amino acids. Trimming cost V 5 bases and J 4 bases, with 8 bases left between them. Germline loops: CDR1 SGHRS, CDR2 YFSETQ. The CDR3 here is CASRPDPDTQYF. The CDR3 DNA reads as TGCGCCAGCAGACCTGACCCAGATACGCAGTATTTT. Together with reference TRBV5-1 and TRBJ2-3, the CDR3 gives the full variable domain: KAGVTQTPRYLIKTRGQQVTLSCSPISGHRSVSWYQQTPGQGLQFLFEYFSETQRNKGNFPGRFSGRQFSNSRSEMNVSTLELGDSALYLCASRPDPDTQYFGPGTRLTVL.

As to this clonotype: Sequence at one end of the junction differs from germline and may be a read error. This chain joins TRBV25-1 and TRBJ2-5, with TRBD1 as a possible D gene (6 bases). The CDR3 consists of 14 residues. Germline V gene sequence: CDR1 MGHDK, CDR2 SYGVNS. CDR3 DNA sequence: TGTGCCAGCTGTGACTCGTACAGGGTAGAGACCCAGTACTTC. Its protein is CASCDSYRVETQYF.

The rearrangement uses TRBV28 and TRBJ2-1; 9 nucleotides align to TRBD2. The ends lost 7 bases at V and 6 bases at J; junction bases unmatched: 7. The germline gives CDR1 MDHEN, CDR2 SYDVKM. The CDR3 length is 14 residues. The CDR3 loop reads CASNGGRARNEQFF. CDR3 sequence (DNA): TGTGCCAGCAATGGCGGGAGGGCCCGCAATGAGCAGTTCTTC.

This chain connects TRBV5-4 to TRBJ2-3; weak D call: TRBD1 (5 bases). Germline V gene sequence: CDR1 SGHNT, CDR2 YYREEE (reference sequence). V was trimmed by 4 bases and J by 5 bases, leaving 11 bases between them. The CDR3 is 13 residues long. This chain's CDR3 is CASSQTDRDTQYF. The CDR3 DNA follows: TGTGCCAGCAGCCAAACAGACAGAGATACGCAGTATTTT.

This clonotype was seen a handful of times. The DNA is omitted, as the CDR3 cannot be located on it reliably, and the CDR3 follows TCRdb's listing. V gene TRBV11-2 combines with J gene TRBJ2-2; no DNA check was done on the table's D call, TRBD1. Germline CDR1 and CDR2: SGHAT and FQNNGV. The CDR3 is 17 amino acids in total, end residues counted. CDR3 sequence: CASSIWPGQRTPGSCFF.

CDR3 coding DNA: TGCAGTGCTAGTTGGGCGACCCAAGAGACCCAGTACTTC. Amino acid sequence: CSASWATQETQYF. The chain recombines TRBV20-1 with TRBJ2-5; D uncertain. V lost 3 bases, J lost 1 base, and 9 bases lay in between. This CDR3 has 13 residues. Germline values: CDR1 DFQATT, CDR2 SNEGSKA (reference sequence).

The chain has TRBV5-1 and TRBJ2-3; the match to TRBD1 covers 9 bases. Germline V lookup: CDR1 SGHRS, CDR2 YFSETQ. V lost 3 bases, J lost 2 bases, and 4 bases stayed unmatched. The CDR3 is made up of 15 amino acids. DNA of the CDR3: TGCGCCAGCAGCTACACAGGGGGCCACACAGATACGCAGTATTTT. Translated: CASSYTGGHTDTQYF.

The rearrangement uses TRBV11-2 and TRBJ1-1; D not certain. Germline loops: CDR1 SGHAT, CDR2 FQNNGV. V was trimmed by 1 base and J by 2 bases, leaving 8 bases between them. The CDR3 runs 14 residues. This CDR3 is CASSLGEFNTEAFF. CDR3 in DNA: TGTGCCAGCAGCTTAGGGGAATTCAACACTGAAGCTTTCTTT. Full variable domain (remainder filled in from reference TRBV11-2 and TRBJ1-1): EAGVAQSPRYKIIEKRQSVAFWCNPISGHATLYWYQQILGQGPKLLIQFQNNGVVDDSQLPKDRFSAERLKGVDSTLKIQPAKLEDSAVYLCASSLGEFNTEAFFGQGTRLTVV.